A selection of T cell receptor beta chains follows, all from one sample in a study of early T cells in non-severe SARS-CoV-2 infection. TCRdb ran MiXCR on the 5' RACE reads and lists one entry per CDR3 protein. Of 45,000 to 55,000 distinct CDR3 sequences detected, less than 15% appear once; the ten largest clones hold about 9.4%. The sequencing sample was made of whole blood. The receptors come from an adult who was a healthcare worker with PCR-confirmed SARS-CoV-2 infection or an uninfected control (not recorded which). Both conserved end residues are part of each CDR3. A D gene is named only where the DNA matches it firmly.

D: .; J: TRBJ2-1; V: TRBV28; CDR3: CASNPGRSHNEQFF
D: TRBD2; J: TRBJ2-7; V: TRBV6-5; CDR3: CASTNGGGTYEQYF
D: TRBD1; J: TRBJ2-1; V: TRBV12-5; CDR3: CASGLVPTGVLDVQFNEQFF
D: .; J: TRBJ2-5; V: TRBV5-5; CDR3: CASSKDGREETQYF
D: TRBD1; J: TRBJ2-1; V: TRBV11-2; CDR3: CASSPRASGTGVNEQFF
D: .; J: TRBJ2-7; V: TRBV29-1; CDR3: CSVEMEGGDYEQYF
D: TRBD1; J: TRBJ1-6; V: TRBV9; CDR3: CASSVQGGFNSPLHF
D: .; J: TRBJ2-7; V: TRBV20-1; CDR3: CSADAGERGTYEQYF
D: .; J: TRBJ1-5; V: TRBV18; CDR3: CASSPGHSNQPQHF
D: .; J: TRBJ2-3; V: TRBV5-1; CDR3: CASSLALSTDTQYF
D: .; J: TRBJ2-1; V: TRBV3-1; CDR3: CASSTTPYNAEQFF
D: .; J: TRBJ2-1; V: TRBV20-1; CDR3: CSARITGTSGNSSYNEQFF
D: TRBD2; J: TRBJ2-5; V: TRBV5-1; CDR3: CASSFLAGEETQYF
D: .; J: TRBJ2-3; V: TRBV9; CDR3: CASSVGGEPDTQYF
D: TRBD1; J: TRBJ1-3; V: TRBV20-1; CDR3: CSAGQGAAGNTIYF
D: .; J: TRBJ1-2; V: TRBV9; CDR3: CASSVASFTGTGYTF
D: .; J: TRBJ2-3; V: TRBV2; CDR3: CASSERIVDTQYF
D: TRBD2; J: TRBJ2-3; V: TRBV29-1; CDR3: CSVEGGGPTDTQYF
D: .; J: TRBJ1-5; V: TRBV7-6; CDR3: CASSLTEGSQPQHF
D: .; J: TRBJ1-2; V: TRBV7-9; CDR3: CASSSGWIGYGYTF
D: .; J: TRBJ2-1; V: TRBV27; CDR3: CASSLSGPYNEQFF
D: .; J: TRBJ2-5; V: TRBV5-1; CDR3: CASSLAVGDGEETQYF
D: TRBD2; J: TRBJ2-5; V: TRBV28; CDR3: CASSLPTPPGGGETQYF
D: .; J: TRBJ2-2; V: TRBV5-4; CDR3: CASRQGSRRSTGELFF
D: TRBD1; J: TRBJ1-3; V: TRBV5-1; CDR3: CASTQAGGSGNTIYF
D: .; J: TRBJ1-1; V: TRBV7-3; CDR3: CASSRGVGTEAFF
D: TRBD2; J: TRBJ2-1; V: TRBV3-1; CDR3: CASSQDRAGGQFYNEQFF
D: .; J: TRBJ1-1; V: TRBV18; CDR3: CASSLSVTEAFF
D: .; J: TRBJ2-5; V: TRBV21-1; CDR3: CASSKEGDQETQYF
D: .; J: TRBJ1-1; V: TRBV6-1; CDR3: CASSEAQNTEAFF
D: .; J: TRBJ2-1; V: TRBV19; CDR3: CATGGYRSYNEQFF
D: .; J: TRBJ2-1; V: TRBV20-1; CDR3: CSARDRGGASWNEQFF
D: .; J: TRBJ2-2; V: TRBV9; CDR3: CASSVAGARAGELFF
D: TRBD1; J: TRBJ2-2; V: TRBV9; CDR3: CASSIQGAITGELFF
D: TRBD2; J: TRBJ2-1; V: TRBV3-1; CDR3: CASSSRTSGRVTYNEQFF
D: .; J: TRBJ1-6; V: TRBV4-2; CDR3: CASSQAGRNSPLHF
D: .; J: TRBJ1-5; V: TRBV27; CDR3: CASSLLGDQPQHF
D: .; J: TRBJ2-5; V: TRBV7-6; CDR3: CASSPNSGQETQYF
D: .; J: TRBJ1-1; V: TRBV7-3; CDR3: CASSWTTNTEAFF
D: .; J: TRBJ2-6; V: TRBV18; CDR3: CASSTATNSGANVLTF
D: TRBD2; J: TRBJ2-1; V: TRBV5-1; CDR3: CASSLPGTNDEQFF
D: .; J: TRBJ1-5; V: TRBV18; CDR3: CASSVGVNQPQHF
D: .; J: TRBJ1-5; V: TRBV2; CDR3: CASTGDGNQPQHF
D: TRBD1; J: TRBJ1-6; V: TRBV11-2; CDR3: CASRIATGPNSPLHF
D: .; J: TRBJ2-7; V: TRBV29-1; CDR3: CSAQTGRAYEQYF
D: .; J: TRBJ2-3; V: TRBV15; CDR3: CATSRDLGRADTQYF
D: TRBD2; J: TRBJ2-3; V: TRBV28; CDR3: CASSLAAGVTDTQYF
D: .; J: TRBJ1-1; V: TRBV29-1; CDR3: CSVAFGTEAFF
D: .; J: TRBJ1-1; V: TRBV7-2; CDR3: CASSFWQNTEAFF
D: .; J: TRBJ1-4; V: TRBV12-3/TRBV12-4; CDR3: CASSRRANEKLFF
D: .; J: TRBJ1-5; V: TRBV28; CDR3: CASSSRGARNQPQHF
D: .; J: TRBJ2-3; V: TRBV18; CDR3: CASSPGTPGDTQYF
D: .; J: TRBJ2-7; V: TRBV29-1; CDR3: CSVGRTYEQYF
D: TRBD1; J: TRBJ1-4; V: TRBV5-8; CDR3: CASRKWTGLGEKLFF
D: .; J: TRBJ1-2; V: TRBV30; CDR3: CAWSTSLRARASRANYGYTF
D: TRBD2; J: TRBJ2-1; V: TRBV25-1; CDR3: CASSGLSGGVYNEQFF
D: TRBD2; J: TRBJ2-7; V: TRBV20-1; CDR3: CSASAQGGPYEQYF
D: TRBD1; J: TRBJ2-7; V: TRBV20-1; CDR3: CSARDGQGATYEQYF